The next 30 T cell receptor beta chains were all read from a single sample in a study of blood T cell repertoires in COVID-19. TCRdb keeps only in-frame clones here, not all; method: immunoSEQ multiplex PCR. The table shows more than 85,000 clones, with around 84% occurring only once. The sequencing sample was made of peripheral blood. The receptors originated from a man between 60 and 75 years old with acute or convalescent COVID-19.

The J gene is TRBJ1-1, the V gene TRBV7-2; no clear D gene. V was pared by 2 bases and J by 7 bases, with 11 bases between. Germline CDR1 is SGHTA and CDR2 is FQGNSA. The CDR3 has 13 residues. The CDR3 loop reads CASSLQVGYEAFF. The CDR3 DNA reads TGTGCCAGCAGCTTACAAGTCGGGTATGAAGCTTTCTTT.

The CDR3 DNA is TGTGCCAGTAGTATTCTGGGTAGCGGCCAAGAGACCCAGTACTTC. Protein: CASSILGSGQETQYF. This chain connects TRBV19 to TRBJ2-5; the D gene is possibly TRBD2 (6 bases). Germline lookup yields CDR1 LNHDA and CDR2 SQIVND (reference sequence). V lost 3 bases, J lost 1 base, and 12 bases lay in between. This CDR3 spans 15 amino acids.

This sequence joins TRBV2 and TRBJ1-2; D perhaps matches TRBD1 (5 bases). The V gene lost 8 bases and the J gene lost 8 bases, with 15 bases spanning the gap. CDR1 and CDR2 from the germline V gene are SNHLY and FYNNEI. This CDR3 region has 12 residues. The DNA of the CDR3 is TGTGCCAGCCGGGACTCCCTCGTCGGCTACACCTTC. Protein product: CASRDSLVGYTF.

The V and J genes are TRBV6-5 and TRBJ2-3, with 12 bases lining up with TRBD1. V lost 6 bases, J lost 12 bases, and 10 bases stayed unmatched. Looked up from germline, CDR1 is MNHEY and CDR2 is SVGAGI. This CDR3 has 14 amino acids. CDR3 nucleotide sequence: TGTGCCAGCAGGACCGGGACAGGGGGCCTCCGCCAGTATTTT. This codes for CASRTGTGGLRQYF.

The rearrangement joins TRBV30 to TRBJ2-7; TRBD2 matches 13 bases. The germline gives CDR1 GTSNPN, CDR2 SVGIG (reference sequence). This CDR3 spans 13 amino acids. Trimming took 3 bases from V and 5 from J; bases not matched to a gene: 1. The CDR3 reads CAWRLAGGNEQYF. In DNA, the CDR3 is TGTGCCTGGAGACTAGCGGGGGGGAACGAGCAGTACTTC.

As DNA, the CDR3 is TGTGCCAGCAGCCCTACGGGGGGCCGTCACTACGAGCAGTACTTC. Its translation: CASSPTGGRHYEQYF. The chain carries TRBV5-4 and TRBJ2-7; weak D call: TRBD2 (7 bases). Germline loops: CDR1 SGHNT, CDR2 YYREEE (reference sequence). The CDR3 is 15 amino acids. Trimming removed 4 bases from V and 3 bases from J, with 17 bases in between.

The chain employs TRBV7-9 and TRBJ2-7, with TRBD2 matching over 13 bases. Germline trimming cut 5 bases from V and 4 bases from J; bases unmatched to any gene: 11. The CDR3 extends over 17 amino acids. CDR1 is SEHNR and CDR2 is FQNEAQ in the germline V gene (reference sequence). CDR3 protein: CASSPARLAGGTYEQYV. In DNA form, the CDR3 reads TGTGCCAGCAGCCCAGCCCGACTAGCGGGGGGAACGTACGAGCAGTACGTC.

V gene TRBV5-5 combines with J gene TRBJ1-2; 12 nucleotides match TRBD1. Germline loops: CDR1 SGHKS, CDR2 YYEKEE (reference sequence). V trimming: 2 bases; J trimming: 4 bases; junction bases outside the gene matches: 18. The CDR3 length is 20 residues. This CDR3 is CASSLLPSGTGGLLGYGYTF. In DNA form, the CDR3 reads TGTGCCAGCAGCTTACTACCTTCCGGGACAGGGGGCCTGCTGGGCTATGGCTACACCTTC.

This clone was seen only a few times. This chain joins TRBV7-9 and TRBJ2-5; D is perhaps TRBD2 (6 bases). Trimming cost V 3 bases and J 4 bases, with 12 bases left between them. CDR3 length equals 14 residues. Germline V gene lookup returns CDR1 SEHNR and CDR2 FQNEAQ (reference sequence). CDR3: CASSLGTFGETQYF. CDR3 sequence (DNA): TGTGCCAGCAGCTTGGGGACTTTCGGAGAGACCCAGTACTTC.

The sample holds one count of this clone. The chain is built from TRBV7-3 and TRBJ2-2; TRBD2 matches 8 bases. The CDR3 consists of 17 residues. Germline assignment: CDR1 SGHTA and CDR2 FQGTGA. The V segment lost 2 bases and the J segment 0 bases; nucleotides outside the gene matches: 5. CDR3 DNA sequence: TGTGCCAGCAGCTTACGGGGTAGCGGGGCGAACACCGGGGAGCTGTTTTTT. The encoded protein is CASSLRGSGANTGELFF.

A single count supports this clone. The CDR3 sequence: CASSPVTSPPTGELFF. In DNA, the CDR3 is TGTGCCAGCTCACCCGTGACTAGCCCTCCCACCGGGGAGCTGTTTTTT. V and J are TRBV18 and TRBJ2-2; 7 bases are shared with TRBD2. Trimming at V came to 3 bases and at J to 4 bases, leaving 8 bases not matched to a gene. Germline V gene sequence: CDR1 KGHSH, CDR2 LQKENI. CDR3 length: 16 amino acids.

This sequence joins TRBV5-5 and TRBJ1-4; TRBD1 is a possible D gene (5 bases). Germline V gene lookup returns CDR1 SGHKS and CDR2 YYEKEE (reference sequence). Trimming took 4 bases from V and 8 from J, leaving 15 bases between them. The CDR3 is 14 amino acids. In DNA form, the CDR3 reads TGTGCCAGCAGCCTGCGGGGGATGAGGGAAAAACTGTTTTTT. It encodes CASSLRGMREKLFF.

V gene TRBV9 combines with J gene TRBJ2-3, with 10 bases matching TRBD2. CDR3 length: 16 amino acids. V was pared by 2 bases and J by 10 bases, with 13 bases of the junction left unmatched. CDR1 SGDLS and CDR2 YYNGEE come from the germline V gene. The CDR3 reads CASSVSGTSAPIAQYF. CDR3 nucleotide sequence: TGTGCCAGCAGCGTCTCCGGGACTAGCGCCCCCATTGCGCAGTATTTT.

The V gene is TRBV19, the J gene TRBJ1-4; TRBD1 matches 8 bases. Germline V gene data show CDR1 as LNHDA and CDR2 as SQIVND (reference sequence). The CDR3 sequence is 14 residues long. Losses at the gene ends were 10 bases for V and 7 bases for J; bases not matched to a gene: 11. This CDR3 reads CATNTGGGSEKLFF. In DNA form, the CDR3 reads TGTGCCACTAACACAGGGGGAGGCAGTGAAAAACTGTTTTTT.

This chain links TRBV5-4 with TRBJ1-2, with 7 bases fitting TRBD1. The germline V gene encodes CDR1 SGHNT and CDR2 YYREEE (reference sequence). This CDR3 spans 14 amino acids. V dropped 4 bases and J dropped 3; count of bases not matched to a gene: 6. The CDR3 nucleotides read TGTGCCAGCAGCCCTAGACAGGGCGACTATGGCTACACCTTC. Amino acid sequence: CASSPRQGDYGYTF.

This chain joins TRBV3-1 (or the pseudogene TRBV3-2) and TRBJ2-5; TRBD1 agrees at 10 bases. The CDR3 covers 15 residues. The ends lost 2 bases at V and 5 bases at J; junction bases unmatched: 5. Germline lookup yields CDR1 LGHDT and CDR2 YNNKEL (reference sequence). The CDR3 nucleotides read TGTGCCAGCAGCCAATGGACAGGGGGTGGGGAGACCCAGTACTTC. Residues: CASSQWTGGGETQYF.

V gene TRBV2 combines with J gene TRBJ2-1; 7 nucleotides agree with TRBD1. Germline V gives CDR1 SNHLY, CDR2 FYNNEI. CDR3 size: 14 residues. Trimming at V came to 3 bases and at J to 5 bases, leaving 4 bases not matched to a gene. As DNA, the CDR3 is TGTGCCAGCAGTGATCGGACAGGTCACAATGAGCAGTTCTTC. Translated, it gives CASSDRTGHNEQFF.

J is TRBJ2-5 and V is TRBV4-1, with TRBD2 matching over 10 bases. V was pared by 4 bases and J by 5 bases, with 7 bases of the junction left unmatched. Germline V CDR1 and CDR2: MGHRA, YSYEKL. The CDR3 runs 15 residues. CDR3: CASSLPGLATETQYF. CDR3 nucleotides: TGCGCCAGCAGCCTCCCGGGACTAGCGACGGAGACCCAGTACTTC.

The rearrangement joins TRBV2 to TRBJ2-7, with a tentative D call TRBD2 (5 bases). With 7 bases removed from V and 4 bases from J, the gap between germline ends came to 11 bases. The germline V gene has CDR1 SNHLY and CDR2 FYNNEI. The CDR3 consists of 12 residues. Here the CDR3 DNA reads TGTGCCAGCACCAGCGGCCGGTACGAGCAGTACGTC. It is translated as CASTSGRYEQYV.

This clone was detected only a few times. The rearrangement links TRBV3-1 (or the pseudogene TRBV3-2) to TRBJ1-5; TRBD1 matches 7 bases. V was pared by 1 base and J by 7 bases, with 7 bases of the junction left unmatched. The CDR3 length is 15 residues. Looked up from germline, CDR1 is LGHDT and CDR2 is YNNKEL (reference sequence). CDR3 residues: CASSQGQGNRQPQHF. CDR3 in DNA: TGTGCCAGCAGCCAAGGACAGGGTAATAGACAGCCCCAGCATTTT.

The rearrangement uses TRBV18 and TRBJ2-3; 7 nucleotides match TRBD1. The CDR3 spans 14 residues. The germline CDR1 and CDR2 sequences are KGHSH and LQKENI. Germline trimming cut 2 bases from V and 3 bases from J; bases unmatched to any gene: 2. The CDR3 nucleotides are TGTGCCAGCTCACCATCCAGGGGGACAGATACGCAGTATTTT. It translates to CASSPSRGTDTQYF. The whole variable domain, filled in from reference TRBV18 and TRBJ2-3, reads NAGVMQNPRHLVRRRGQEARLRCSPMKGHSHVYWYRQLPEEGLKFMVYLQKENIIDESGMPKERFSAEFPKEGPSILRIQQVVRGDSAAYFCASSPSRGTDTQYFGPGTRLTVL.

The V gene is TRBV20-1, the J gene TRBJ1-3; maybe TRBD1 (6 bases). Germline V gives CDR1 DFQATT, CDR2 SNEGSKA (reference sequence). The CDR3 covers 13 residues. V was trimmed by 3 bases and J by 3 bases, leaving 9 bases between them. The CDR3 region is CSASWGHGNTIYF. Here the CDR3 DNA reads TGCAGTGCTAGTTGGGGGCATGGAAACACCATATATTTT.

V gene TRBV28 combines with J gene TRBJ2-7, with D possibly TRBD1 on 5 matching bases. CDR1 MDHEN and CDR2 SYDVKM come from the germline V gene. This CDR3 is built from 14 residues. V was shortened by 2 bases and J by 2 bases, with 10 bases between the two germline ends. Here the CDR3 reads CASSLSQGPYEQYV. The CDR3 nucleotides read TGTGCCAGCAGTTTAAGTCAGGGCCCCTACGAGCAGTACGTC.

The V and J genes are TRBV11-2 and TRBJ1-4; D unresolved. There are 11 residues in the CDR3. The germline gives CDR1 SGHAT, CDR2 FQNNGV. V lost 7 bases, J lost 7 bases, and 7 bases lay in between. CDR3 sequence reads: CASTGGEKLFF. CDR3 in DNA: TGTGCCAGCACAGGAGGTGAAAAACTGTTTTTT.

J is TRBJ2-2 and V is TRBV18; unclear D gene. The CDR3 sequence is 14 residues long. Germline CDR1 and CDR2: KGHSH and LQKENI. The V gene lost 6 bases and the J gene lost 6 bases, with 14 bases spanning the gap. The CDR3 region has the DNA TGTGCCAGCTCCGCGGCCCCCACCGCCGGGGAGCTGTTTTTT. It yields the protein CASSAAPTAGELFF.

The genes are TRBV13 and TRBJ1-5; tentatively, D is TRBD1 (6 bases). The CDR3 runs 15 residues. V lost 3 bases, J lost 4 bases, and 13 bases lay in between. Germline lookup yields CDR1 PRHDT and CDR2 FYEKMQ (reference sequence). In DNA, the CDR3 is TGTGCCAGCAGCTTCAGGGGTATGAAAAATCAGCCCCAGCATTTT. It is translated as CASSFRGMKNQPQHF.

V usage is TRBV5-1 and J usage is TRBJ1-1; 8 bases line up with TRBD1. CDR1 SGHRS and CDR2 YFSETQ come from the germline V gene. After removal of 4 bases from V and 5 bases from J, the junction contained 7 bases not matched to a gene. The CDR3 is 14 amino acids. The CDR3 bases are TGCGCCAGCAGCGGACAGGGAGGTTCTACTGAAGCTTTCTTT. Amino acid sequence: CASSGQGGSTEAFF.

The chain couples TRBV6-6 to TRBJ1-2; D is uncertain. Germline V gene sequence: CDR1 MNHNY, CDR2 SVGAGI (reference sequence). This CDR3 is 13 amino acids long. With 6 bases removed from V and 6 bases from J, the gap between germline ends came to 14 bases. CDR3 sequence reads: CASRTTELNGYTF. The CDR3 region has the DNA TGTGCCAGCAGGACAACAGAATTGAATGGCTACACCTTC.

Here the CDR3 DNA reads TGCGCCAGCAGCTCACAGGGAGAGTATTCACCCCTCCACTTT. This gives the protein CASSSQGEYSPLHF. This chain joins TRBV5-1 and TRBJ1-6; possible D gene TRBD1, 6 bases. The CDR3 covers 14 residues. CDR1 is SGHRS, CDR2 YFSETQ, per germline. The V end lost 3 bases, the J end lost 8 bases, and 12 bases lay between the germline ends.

In DNA form, the CDR3 reads TGTGCCAGTAAGGGGCAAGTAGAGACCCAGTACTTC. Protein: CASKGQVETQYF. The genes are TRBV19 and TRBJ2-5, with D perhaps matching TRBD1 (5 bases). There are 12 residues in the CDR3. The germline V gene encodes CDR1 LNHDA and CDR2 SQIVND (reference sequence). The ends were cut back, 7 bases at V and 4 bases at J, with 10 bases in the middle.